This T cell receptor (beta chain) derives from a study of T cells in Graves' hyperthyroidism and ophthalmopathy. V gave up 5 bases and J gave up 3 bases, with 12 bases separating them. The CDR3 is 14 residues long. Per germline, CDR1 SGHTA and CDR2 FQGNSA. Regarding the study as a whole: Blood also held most thyroid clonotypes expanded beyond 0.001.

The sample holds many counts of this clonotype. Its antigen is unidentified. Amplification yielded TCR beta CDR3 regions, with RNA transcripts as the source. With the HTBI primer set, the TCR CDR3 went through a first round of RT-PCR. TCRdb re-analysed the multiplex PCR reads in MiXCR, keeping a single row per CDR3 protein. The repertoire has a few hundred thousand distinct CDR3 sequences, 15% to 17% of them found once; the top ten carry 28%. The chain combines TRBV7-2 with TRBJ2-3; D uncertain. The sample consisted of blood. This clonotype originated in a young woman with Graves' hyperthyroidism that later progressed to Graves' ophthalmopathy. CDR3 protein: CASSQEGRTDTQYF. As DNA, the CDR3 is TGTGCCAGCAGCCAAGAAGGAAGGACAGATACGCAGTATTTT.